This entry concerns a single T cell receptor (beta chain). This entry belongs to a study of OX40 agonist ivuxolimab in advanced cancers. Method: immunoSEQ multiplex PCR; TCRdb's copy keeps in-frame clones and lacks some. The sample carries about 68,000 clones, 91% recorded once. CDR1 is SGHRS and CDR2 is YFSETQ in the germline V gene. Trimming removed 0 bases from V and 3 bases from J, with 7 bases in between. The CDR3 is made up of 13 amino acids. The material was CD4+ or CD8+ T cells sorted from blood, obtained in a trial of the OX40 agonist ivuxolimab. The sequence derives from an adult with an advanced solid tumor such as melanoma, head and neck, liver or kidney cancer. The rearrangement joins TRBV5-1 to TRBJ2-7, with a possible D match to TRBD1 (5 bases). Written as DNA, the CDR3 is TGCGCCAGCAGCTTGGCGACAGACTACGAGCAGTACTTC. Residues: CASSLATDYEQYF.